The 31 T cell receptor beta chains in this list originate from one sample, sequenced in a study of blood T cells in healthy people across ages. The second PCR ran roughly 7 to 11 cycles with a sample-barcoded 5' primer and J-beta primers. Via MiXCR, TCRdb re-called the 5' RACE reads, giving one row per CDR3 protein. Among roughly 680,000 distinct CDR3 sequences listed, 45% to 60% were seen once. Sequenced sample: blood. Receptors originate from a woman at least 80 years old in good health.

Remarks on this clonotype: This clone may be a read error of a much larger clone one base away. For the CDR3, the DNA is TGTGCCGGTAGGACAGGAACCCAAGAGACCCAGTACTTC. It yields the protein CAGRTGTQETQYF. The chain couples TRBV5-6 to TRBJ2-5, with 7 bases identical to TRBD1. This CDR3 has 13 residues. V lost 10 bases to trimming and J lost 1 base; unmatched junction nucleotides: 7. CDR1 SGHDT and CDR2 YYEEEE come from the germline V gene.

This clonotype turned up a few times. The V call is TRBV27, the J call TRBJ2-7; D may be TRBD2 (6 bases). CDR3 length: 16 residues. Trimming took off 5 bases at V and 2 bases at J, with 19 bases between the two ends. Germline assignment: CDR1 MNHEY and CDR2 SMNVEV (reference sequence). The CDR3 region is CASSPSGGMVPYEQYF. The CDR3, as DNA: TGTGCCAGCAGTCCATCGGGCGGGATGGTGCCCTACGAGCAGTACTTC.

CDR3 region: CASSLPGPRTKGANVLTF. For the CDR3, the DNA is TGTGCCAGCAGCCTCCCGGGACCCCGGACGAAAGGGGCCAACGTCCTGACTTTC. V usage is TRBV12-3 or TRBV12-4 and J usage is TRBJ2-6; the D call may be TRBD1 or TRBD2 (5 bases each). The length of the CDR3 is 18 residues. The germline V and J ends were trimmed by 6 bases and 4 bases, with 22 bases remaining between them.

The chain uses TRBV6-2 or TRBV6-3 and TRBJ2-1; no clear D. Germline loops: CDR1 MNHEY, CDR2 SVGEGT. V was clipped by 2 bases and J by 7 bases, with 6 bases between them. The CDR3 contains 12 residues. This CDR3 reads CASSYPRNEQFF. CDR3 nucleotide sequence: TGTGCCAGCAGTTACCCAAGGAATGAGCAGTTCTTC.

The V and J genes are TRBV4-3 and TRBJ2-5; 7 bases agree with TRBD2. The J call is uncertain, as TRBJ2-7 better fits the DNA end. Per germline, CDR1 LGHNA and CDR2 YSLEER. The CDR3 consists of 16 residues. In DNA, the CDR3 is TGCGCCAGCAGCGAAACCTACTATGCTAAGCGGGGCGAGCAGTACTTC. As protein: CASSETYYAKRGEQYF.

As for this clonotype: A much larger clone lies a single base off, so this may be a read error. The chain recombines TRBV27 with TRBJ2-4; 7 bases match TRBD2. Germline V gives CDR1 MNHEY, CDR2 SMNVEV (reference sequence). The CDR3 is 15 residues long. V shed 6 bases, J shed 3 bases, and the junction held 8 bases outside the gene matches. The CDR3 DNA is TGTGCCAGCAGCGGCGGCGGGGGAGTCAAAAACATTCAGTACTTC. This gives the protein CASSGGGGVKNIQYF.

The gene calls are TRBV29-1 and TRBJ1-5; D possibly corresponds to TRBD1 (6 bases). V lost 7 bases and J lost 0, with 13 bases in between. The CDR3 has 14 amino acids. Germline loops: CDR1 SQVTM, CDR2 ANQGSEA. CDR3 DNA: TGCAGCGCCACCACAGGGCATAGCAATCAGCCCCAGCATTTT. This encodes CSATTGHSNQPQHF.

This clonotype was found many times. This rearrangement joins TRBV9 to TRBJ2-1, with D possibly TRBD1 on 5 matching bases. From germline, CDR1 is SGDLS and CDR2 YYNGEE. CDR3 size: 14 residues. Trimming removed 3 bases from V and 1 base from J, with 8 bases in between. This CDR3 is CASSDRPSYNEQFF. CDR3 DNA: TGTGCCAGCAGCGACAGGCCTTCCTACAATGAGCAGTTCTTC.

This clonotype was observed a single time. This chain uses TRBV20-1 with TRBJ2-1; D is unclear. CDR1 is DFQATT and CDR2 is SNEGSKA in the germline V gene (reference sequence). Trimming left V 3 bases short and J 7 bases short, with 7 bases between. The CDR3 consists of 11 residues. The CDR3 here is CSASPNNEQFF. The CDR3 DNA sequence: TGCAGTGCTAGCCCCAATAATGAGCAGTTCTTC.

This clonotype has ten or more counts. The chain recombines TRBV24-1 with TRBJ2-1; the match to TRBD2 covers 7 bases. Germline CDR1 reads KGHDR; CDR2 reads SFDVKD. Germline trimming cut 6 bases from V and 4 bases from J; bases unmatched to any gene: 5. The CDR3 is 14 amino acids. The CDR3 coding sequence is TGTGCCACCAGTCTAACGGGGGGATACAATGAGCAGTTCTTC. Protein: CATSLTGGYNEQFF.

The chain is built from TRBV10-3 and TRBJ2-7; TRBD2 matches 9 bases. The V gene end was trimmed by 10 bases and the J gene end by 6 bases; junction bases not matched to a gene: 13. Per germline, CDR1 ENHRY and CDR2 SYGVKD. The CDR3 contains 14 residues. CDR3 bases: TGTGCCAACTCAGGTGCGGGGGGGCCGTCCGAGCAGTACTTC. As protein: CANSGAGGPSEQYF.

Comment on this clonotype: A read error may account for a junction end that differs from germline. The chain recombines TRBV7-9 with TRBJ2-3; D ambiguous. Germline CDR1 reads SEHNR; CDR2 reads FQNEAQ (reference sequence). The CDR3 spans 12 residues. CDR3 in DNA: TGTGCCAGCAGCCTTAGCACAGATGCGCAGTATTTT. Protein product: CASSLSTDAQYF.

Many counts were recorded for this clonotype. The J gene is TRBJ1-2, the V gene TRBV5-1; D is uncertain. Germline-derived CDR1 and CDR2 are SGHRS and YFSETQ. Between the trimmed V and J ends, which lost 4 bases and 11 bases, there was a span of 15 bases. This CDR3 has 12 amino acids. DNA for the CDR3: TGCGCCAGCAGCCCAACCGGAGAGTGGTACACCTTC. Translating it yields CASSPTGEWYTF.

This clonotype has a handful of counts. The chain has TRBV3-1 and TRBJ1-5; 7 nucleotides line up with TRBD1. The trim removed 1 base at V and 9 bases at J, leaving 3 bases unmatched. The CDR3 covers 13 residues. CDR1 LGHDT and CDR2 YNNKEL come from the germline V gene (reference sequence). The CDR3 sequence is CASSQVDRAPQHF. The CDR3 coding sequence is TGTGCCAGCAGCCAAGTCGACAGGGCGCCCCAGCATTTT.

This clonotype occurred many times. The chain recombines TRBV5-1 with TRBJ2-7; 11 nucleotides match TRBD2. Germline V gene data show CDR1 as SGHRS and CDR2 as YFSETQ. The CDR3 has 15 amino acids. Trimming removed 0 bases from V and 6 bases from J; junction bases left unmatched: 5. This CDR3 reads CASSLGTSGGREQYF. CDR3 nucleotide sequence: TGCGCCAGCAGCTTGGGTACTAGCGGGGGTCGCGAGCAGTACTTC.

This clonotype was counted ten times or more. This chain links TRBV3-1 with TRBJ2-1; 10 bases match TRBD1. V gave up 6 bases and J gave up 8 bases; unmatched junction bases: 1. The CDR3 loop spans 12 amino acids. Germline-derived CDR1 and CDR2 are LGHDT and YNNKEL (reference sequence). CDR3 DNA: TGTGCCAGCAGAGGACAGGGGGATGAGCAGTTCTTC. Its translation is CASRGQGDEQFF.

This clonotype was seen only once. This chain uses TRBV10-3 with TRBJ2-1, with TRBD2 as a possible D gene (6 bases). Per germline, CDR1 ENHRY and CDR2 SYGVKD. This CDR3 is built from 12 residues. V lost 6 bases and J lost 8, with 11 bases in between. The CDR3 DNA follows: TGTGCCATCAGGCGGGATGGCGATGAGCAGTTCTTC. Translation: CAIRRDGDEQFF.

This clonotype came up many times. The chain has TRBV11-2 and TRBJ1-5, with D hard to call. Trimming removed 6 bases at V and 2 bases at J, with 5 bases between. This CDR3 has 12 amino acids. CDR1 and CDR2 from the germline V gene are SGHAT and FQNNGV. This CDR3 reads CASSRGNQPQHF. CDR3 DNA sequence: TGTGCCAGCAGTAGGGGCAATCAGCCCCAGCATTTT.

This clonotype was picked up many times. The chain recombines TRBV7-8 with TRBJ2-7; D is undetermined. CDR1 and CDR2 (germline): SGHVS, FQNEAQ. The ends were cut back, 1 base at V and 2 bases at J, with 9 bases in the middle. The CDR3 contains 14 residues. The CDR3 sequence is CASSLGARAYEQYF. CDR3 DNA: TGTGCCAGCAGCTTAGGAGCTAGAGCCTACGAGCAGTACTTC.

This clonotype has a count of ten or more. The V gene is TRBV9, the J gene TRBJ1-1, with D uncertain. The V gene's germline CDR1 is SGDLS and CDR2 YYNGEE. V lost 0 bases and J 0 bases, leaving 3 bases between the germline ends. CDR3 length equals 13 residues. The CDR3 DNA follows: TGTGCCAGCAGCGTAGCGGTGAACACTGAAGCTTTCTTT. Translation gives CASSVAVNTEAFF.

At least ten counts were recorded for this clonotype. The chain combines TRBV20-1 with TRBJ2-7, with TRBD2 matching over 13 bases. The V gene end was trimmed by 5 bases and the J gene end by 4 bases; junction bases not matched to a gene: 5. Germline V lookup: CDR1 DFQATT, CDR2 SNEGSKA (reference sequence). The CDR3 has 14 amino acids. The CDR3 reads CSAGWTSGRYEQYF. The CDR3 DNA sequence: TGCAGTGCTGGTTGGACTAGCGGGAGATACGAGCAGTACTTC.

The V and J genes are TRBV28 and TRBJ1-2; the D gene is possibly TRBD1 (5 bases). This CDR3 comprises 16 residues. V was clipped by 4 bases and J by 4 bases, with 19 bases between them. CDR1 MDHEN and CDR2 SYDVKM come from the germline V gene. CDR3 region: CASSSPTGAPSYGYTF. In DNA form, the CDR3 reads TGTGCCAGCAGTTCCCCCACAGGCGCGCCTAGCTATGGCTACACCTTC.

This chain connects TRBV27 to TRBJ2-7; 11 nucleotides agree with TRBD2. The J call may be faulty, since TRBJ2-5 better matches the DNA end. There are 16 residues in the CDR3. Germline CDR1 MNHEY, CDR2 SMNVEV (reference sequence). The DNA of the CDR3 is TGTGCCAGCAGTTACACCGGGACTAGCGGTCGGGAGACCCAGTACTTC. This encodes CASSYTGTSGRETQYF.

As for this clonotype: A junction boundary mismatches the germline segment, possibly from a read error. The CDR3 region is CSARARAGDQKTQYF. CDR3 sequence (DNA): TGCAGTGCTAGAGCTCGGGCAGGGGACCAAAAGACCCAGTACTTC. This chain uses TRBV20-1 with TRBJ2-5, with a possible D match to TRBD1 (6 bases). This CDR3 has 15 amino acids. The germline V gene encodes CDR1 DFQATT and CDR2 SNEGSKA (reference sequence).

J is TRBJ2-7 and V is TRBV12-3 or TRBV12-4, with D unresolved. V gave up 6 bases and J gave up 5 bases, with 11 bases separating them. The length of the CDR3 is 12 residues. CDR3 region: CASSPLGHEQYF. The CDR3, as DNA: TGTGCCAGCAGCCCCCTGGGCCACGAGCAGTACTTC.

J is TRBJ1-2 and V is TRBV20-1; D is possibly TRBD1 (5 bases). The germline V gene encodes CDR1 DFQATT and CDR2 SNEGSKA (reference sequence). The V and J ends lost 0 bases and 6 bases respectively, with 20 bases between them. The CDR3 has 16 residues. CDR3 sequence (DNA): TGCAGTGCTAGAGATCGGTTAACGGGGGATCCCCATGGCTACACCTTC. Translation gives CSARDRLTGDPHGYTF.

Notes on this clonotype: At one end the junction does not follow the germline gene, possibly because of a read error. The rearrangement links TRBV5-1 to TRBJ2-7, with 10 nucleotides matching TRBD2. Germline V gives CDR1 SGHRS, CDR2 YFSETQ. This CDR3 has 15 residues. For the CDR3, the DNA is TGCGCCAGCAGCTTCCTAGCGGGAGAAACCTACAAGCAGTACTTC. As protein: CASSFLAGETYKQYF.

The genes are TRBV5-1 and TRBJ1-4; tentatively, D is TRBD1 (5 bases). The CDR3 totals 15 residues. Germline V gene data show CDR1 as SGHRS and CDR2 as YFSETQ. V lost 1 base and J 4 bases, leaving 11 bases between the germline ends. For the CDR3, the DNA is TGCGCCAGCAGCTTGTTCGACAGTATTAATGAAAAACTGTTTTTT. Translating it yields CASSLFDSINEKLFF.

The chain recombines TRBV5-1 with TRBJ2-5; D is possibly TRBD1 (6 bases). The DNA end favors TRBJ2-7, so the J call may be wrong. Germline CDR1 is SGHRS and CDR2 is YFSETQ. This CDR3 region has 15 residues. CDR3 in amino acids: CASSLGTRGNYEQYF. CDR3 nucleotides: TGCGCCAGCAGCTTAGGTACCAGGGGTAACTACGAGCAGTACTTC.

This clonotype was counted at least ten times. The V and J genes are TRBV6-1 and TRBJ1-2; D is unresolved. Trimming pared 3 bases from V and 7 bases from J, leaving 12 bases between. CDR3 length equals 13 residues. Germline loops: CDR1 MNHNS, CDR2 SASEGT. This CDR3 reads CASSEEELGGYTF. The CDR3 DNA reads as TGTGCCAGCAGTGAGGAGGAGCTGGGTGGCTACACCTTC.

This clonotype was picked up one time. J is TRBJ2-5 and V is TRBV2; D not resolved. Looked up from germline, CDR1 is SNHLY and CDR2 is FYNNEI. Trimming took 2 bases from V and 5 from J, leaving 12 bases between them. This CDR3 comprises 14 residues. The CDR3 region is CASSELSVRETQYF. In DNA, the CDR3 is TGTGCCAGCAGTGAATTAAGTGTTAGGGAGACCCAGTACTTC.